The 6 T cell receptor beta chains below were found in one sample sequenced in a study of beta chain features in type 1 diabetes. Since all of the isolated RNA was reverse transcribed, expressed TCRB transcripts were what got sequenced. Assay used: immunoSEQ multiplex PCR; TCRdb lists only in-frame clones, some missing. The sample holds roughly 60,000 clones; roughly three fifths are singletons and the top ten take 2% to 2.5%. The sequencing sample was made of Tregs from blood. These receptors came from a woman aged 18-29 years in good health.

This clone occurred a few times. This chain connects TRBV5-4 to TRBJ2-6; possibly TRBD1 for D (6 bases). Trimming took 4 bases from V and 2 from J, leaving 13 bases between them. Germline CDR1 SGHNT, CDR2 YYREEE (reference sequence). The CDR3 is made up of 16 amino acids. The CDR3 reads CASSPRSGAGANVLTF. The CDR3 coding sequence is TGTGCCAGCAGCCCACGATCAGGGGCTGGGGCCAACGTCCTGACTTTC. The complete variable domain, with remaining parts taken from reference TRBV5-4 and TRBJ2-6, reads ETGVTQSPTHLIKTRGQQVTLRCSSQSGHNTVSWYQQALGQGPQFIFQYYREEENGRGNFPPRFSGLQFPNYSSELNVNALELDDSALYLCASSPRSGAGANVLTFGAGSRLTVL.

The chain carries TRBV29-1 and TRBJ2-3, with D unresolved. Trimming removed 3 bases from V and 3 bases from J, with 7 bases in between. Germline values: CDR1 SQVTM, CDR2 ANQGSEA. The CDR3 sequence is 12 residues long. This CDR3 reads CSVERGTDTQYF. The DNA of the CDR3 is TGCAGCGTTGAGCGAGGTACAGATACGCAGTATTTT.

This clone appeared once. V usage is TRBV5-1 and J usage is TRBJ2-7; possibly TRBD2 for D (5 bases). Trimming took off 4 bases at V and 3 bases at J, with 14 bases between the two ends. Germline V CDR1 and CDR2: SGHRS, YFSETQ. This CDR3 has 14 residues. In DNA, the CDR3 is TGCGCCAGCAGCACATCTGGACGGGGCTACGAGCAGTACTTC. Translation gives CASSTSGRGYEQYF.

This clone ranks as medium-sized (0.01 to 0.1%). V is TRBV6-5 and J is TRBJ1-1; D remains unclear. Germline V gene lookup returns CDR1 MNHEY and CDR2 SVGAGI. This CDR3 comprises 14 residues. V was shortened by 0 bases and J by 4 bases, with 9 bases between the two germline ends. The CDR3 sequence is CASSYSMGSTEAFF. The CDR3 DNA reads TGTGCCAGCAGTTACTCGATGGGCAGCACTGAAGCTTTCTTT.

J is TRBJ2-3 and V is TRBV4-1, with D perhaps TRBD1 (5 bases). Trimming took 6 bases from V and 0 from J, leaving 7 bases between them. Germline V gives CDR1 MGHRA, CDR2 YSYEKL. This CDR3 has 13 amino acids. In DNA form, the CDR3 reads TGCGCCAGCAGGGACATGAGCACAGATACGCAGTATTTT. Its protein product is CASRDMSTDTQYF.

This clone was detected a few times. The chain couples TRBV7-2 to TRBJ2-7, with a possible D match to TRBD2 (6 bases). CDR1 is SGHTA and CDR2 is FQGNSA in the germline V gene. Trimming took off 6 bases at V and 1 base at J, with 13 bases between the two ends. CDR3 length: 14 residues. CDR3 DNA: TGTGCCAGCAGGCCCGGGCGGGGATCCTACGAGCAGTACTTC. Its translation: CASRPGRGSYEQYF.